Detailed here is one TCR beta chain. The antigen is unknown. This record belongs to a study of cytomegalovirus exposure and HLA in healthy donors. Study context: As an earlier analysis found, some 170 million T cells yielded about 120 million unique TCR beta sequences.

Notes on the study in general: Some TCR beta chains (roughly 150 of them) were listed as cytomegalovirus-associated. Later analysis showed most CMV-associated TCR beta chains appearing HLA-restricted. In most subjects, TCR beta sequences reportedly gave accurate predictions of HLA-A and HLA-B alleles.

The study ran its PCR with 60 Vbeta and 13 Jbeta primers. Assay: immunoSEQ multiplex PCR; the TCRdb copy retains only in-frame clones and omits some. The sample consists of approximately 170,000 clones, approximately 67% of them appearing once. The sequence derives from a woman aged 18-29 years in good health and CMV-seropositive. The source material was PBMCs.

CDR3 bases: TGTGCCAGCAGCCCGACAGTGAATTATGGCTACACCTTC. Translation: CASSPTVNYGYTF. The chain joins TRBV7-9 to TRBJ1-2; D is possibly TRBD1 (5 bases). Germline CDR1 and CDR2: SEHNR and FQNEAQ (reference sequence). V was cut by 5 bases and J by 5 bases, with 12 bases left in between. The CDR3 runs 13 residues. Full variable domain (rest looked up from reference TRBV7-9 and TRBJ1-2): DTGVSQNPRHKITKRGQNVTFRCDPISEHNRLYWYRQTLGQGPEFLTYFQNEAQLEKSRLLSDRFSAERPKGSFSTLEIQRTEQGDSAMYLCASSPTVNYGYTFGSGTRLTVV.